This T cell receptor beta chain was identified in a study of blood T cells in healthy people across ages. Per the germline V gene, CDR1 is SGHRS and CDR2 is YFSETQ. V trimming: 3 bases; J trimming: 5 bases; junction bases outside the gene matches: 5. The CDR3 covers 16 residues. This clonotype has a handful of counts. Its antigen is not identified. General study results and limits: Percentage of naive T cells showed a strong correlation with TCR beta diversity.

All donors came from Russia, were Caucasian and healthy, and spanned ages about 6 to 100. Each sample gave at least 6 million isolated PBMCs. Together with a sample-barcoded 5' primer, a J-beta primer mix was included in a second PCR lasting roughly 6 to 12 cycles. TCRdb processed the 5' RACE reads anew with MiXCR; each CDR3 protein has one entry. The sample yields over a million distinct CDR3 sequences, more than 35% seen once. The chain recombines TRBV5-1 with TRBJ2-7; 16 positions agree with TRBD2. Sequences were obtained from blood. The receptor was isolated from a woman in her sixties in good health. CDR3 loop: CASSSGLAGGLNEQYF. The CDR3 region has the DNA TGCGCCAGCAGCTCGGGACTAGCGGGAGGGCTCAACGAGCAGTACTTC.